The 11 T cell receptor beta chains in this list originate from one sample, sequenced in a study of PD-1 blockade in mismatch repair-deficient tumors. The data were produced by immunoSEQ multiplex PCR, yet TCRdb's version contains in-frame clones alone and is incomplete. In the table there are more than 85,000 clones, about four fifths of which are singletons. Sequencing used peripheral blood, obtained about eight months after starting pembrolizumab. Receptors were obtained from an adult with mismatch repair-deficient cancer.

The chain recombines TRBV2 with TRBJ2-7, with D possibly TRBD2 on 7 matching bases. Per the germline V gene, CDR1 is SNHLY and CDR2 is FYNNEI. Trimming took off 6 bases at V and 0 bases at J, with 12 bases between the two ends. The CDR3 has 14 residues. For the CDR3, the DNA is TGTGCCAGCAGCCGCCGGGGGGCCTCCTACGAGCAGTACTTC. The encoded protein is CASSRRGASYEQYF.

CDR3 in amino acids: CASSLVGREAFF. The CDR3 DNA is TGTGCCAGCAGTTTAGTCGGTCGAGAAGCTTTCTTT. This chain connects TRBV28 to TRBJ1-1; D gene unclear. Per the germline V gene, CDR1 is MDHEN and CDR2 is SYDVKM. V lost 2 bases, J lost 8 bases, and 9 bases lay in between. This CDR3 has 12 amino acids.

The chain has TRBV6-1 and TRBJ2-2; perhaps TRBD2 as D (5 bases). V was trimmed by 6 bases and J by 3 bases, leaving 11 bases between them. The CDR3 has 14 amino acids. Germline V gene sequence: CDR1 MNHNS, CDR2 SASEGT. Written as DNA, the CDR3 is TGTGCCAGCAGCGAGGGTGACTACACCGGGGAGCTGTTTTTT. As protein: CASSEGDYTGELFF.

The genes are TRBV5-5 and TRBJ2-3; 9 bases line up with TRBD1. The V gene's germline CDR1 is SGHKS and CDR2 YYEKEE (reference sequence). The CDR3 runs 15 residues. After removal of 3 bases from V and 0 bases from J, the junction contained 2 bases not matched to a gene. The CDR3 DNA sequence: TGTGCCAGCAGCTGGGGACAGGGAAGCACAGATACGCAGTATTTT. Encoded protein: CASSWGQGSTDTQYF.

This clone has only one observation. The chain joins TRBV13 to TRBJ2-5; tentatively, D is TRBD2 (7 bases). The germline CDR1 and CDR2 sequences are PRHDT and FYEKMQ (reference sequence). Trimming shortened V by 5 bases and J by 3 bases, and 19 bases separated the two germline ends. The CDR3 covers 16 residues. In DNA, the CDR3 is TGTGCCAGCAGCCCTGGGGGGGCGGGAAAAGAAGAGACCCAGTACTTC. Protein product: CASSPGGAGKEETQYF.

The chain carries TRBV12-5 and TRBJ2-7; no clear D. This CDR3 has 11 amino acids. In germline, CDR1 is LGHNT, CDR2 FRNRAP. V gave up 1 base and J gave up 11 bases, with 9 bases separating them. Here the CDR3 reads CASGLEQKKYF. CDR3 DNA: TGTGCTAGTGGTTTGGAGCAGAAGAAGTACTTC. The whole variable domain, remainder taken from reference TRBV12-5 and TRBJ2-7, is DARVTQTPRHKVTEMGQEVTMRCQPILGHNTVFWYRQTMMQGLELLAYFRNRAPLDDSGMPKDRFSAEMPDATLATLKIQPSEPRDSAVYFCASGLEQKKYFGPGTRLTVT.

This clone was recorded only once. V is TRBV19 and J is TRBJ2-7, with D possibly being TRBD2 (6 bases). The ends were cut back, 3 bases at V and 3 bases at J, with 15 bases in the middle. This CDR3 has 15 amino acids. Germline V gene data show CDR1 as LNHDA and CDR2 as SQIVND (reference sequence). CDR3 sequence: CASSILGGLNYEQYF. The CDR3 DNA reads TGTGCCAGTAGTATCCTAGGAGGGCTAAACTACGAGCAGTACTTC. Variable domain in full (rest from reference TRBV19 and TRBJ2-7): DGGITQSPKYLFRKEGQNVTLSCEQNLNHDAMYWYRQDPGQGLRLIYYSQIVNDFQKGDIAEGYSVSREKKESFPLTVTSAQKNPTAFYLCASSILGGLNYEQYFGPGTRLTVT.

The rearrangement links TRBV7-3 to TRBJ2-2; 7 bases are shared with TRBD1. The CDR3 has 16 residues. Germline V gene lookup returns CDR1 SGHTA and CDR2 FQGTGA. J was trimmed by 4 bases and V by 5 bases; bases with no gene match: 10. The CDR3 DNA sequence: TGTGCCAGCAGCCCAAGGGCCAGGGGGAGCACCGGGGAGCTGTTTTTT. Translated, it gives CASSPRARGSTGELFF.

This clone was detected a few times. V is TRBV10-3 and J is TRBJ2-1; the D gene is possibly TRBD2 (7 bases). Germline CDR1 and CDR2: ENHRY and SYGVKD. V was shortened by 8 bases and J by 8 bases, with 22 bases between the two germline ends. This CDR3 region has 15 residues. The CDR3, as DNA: TGTGCCATCCGGGGGGCCGACGGGAGTCTCGATGAGCAGTTCTTC. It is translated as CAIRGADGSLDEQFF.

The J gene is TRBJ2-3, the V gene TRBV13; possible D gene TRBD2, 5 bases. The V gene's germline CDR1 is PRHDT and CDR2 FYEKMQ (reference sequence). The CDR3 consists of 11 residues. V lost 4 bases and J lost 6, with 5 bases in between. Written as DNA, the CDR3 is TGTGCCAGCAGCTCGGGGGATACGCAGTATTTT. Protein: CASSSGDTQYF.

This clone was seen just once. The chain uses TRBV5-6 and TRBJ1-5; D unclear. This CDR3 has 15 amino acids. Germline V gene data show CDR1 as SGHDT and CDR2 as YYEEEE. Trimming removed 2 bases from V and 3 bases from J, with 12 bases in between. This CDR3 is CASSFSPAHNQPQHF. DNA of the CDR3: TGTGCCAGCAGCTTTTCACCGGCGCACAATCAGCCCCAGCATTTT.